This T cell receptor (beta chain) was sequenced in a study of blood T cell repertoires in COVID-19 (dated by TCRdb to between 2020 and 2021). Regarding the complete study: The collaborator samples originated in the United States, Italy and Spain and spanned the acute and convalescent phases of COVID-19. The material from the prospective study consisted of cDNA or gDNA derived from T cells, B-cell-depleted T cells, or PBMCs. Subjects who had been exposed to COVID-19, were actively infected with it, or had recovered from it provided the deeply sampled blood TCRbeta repertoires that made up the dataset. The repertoires were released in a freely available public database meant as a resource for research on the immune response to SARS-CoV-2. Samples were obtained from the ongoing ImmuneRACE study (first 160 participants) and from 1,254 subjects provided by 6 global collaborators. A de-identified subject ID, COVID-19 status, age in years and sex were almost always included in the sample metadata. Where HLA class I and class II types were available, the types were taken from metadata supplied by the sample provider, not from assay-based typing.

Turning to this clone: There is no known antigen for this receptor. Base qualities were left out, and no much larger clone turns up one base away.

The immunoSEQ Assay, a bias-controlled multiplex PCR, was used to amplify TCRbeta CDR3 regions from genomic DNA. The original methods were these. The number of nucleated cells in each sample was estimated by amplification of reference gene primers within the assay. To quantify the absolute abundance of each unique TCRbeta CDR3 rearrangement, sequence reads were collapsed and filtered. For each sample, productive Simpson clonality was calculated as the square root of Simpson's diversity index across productive rearrangements. TCRdb's version of the immuneACCESS table is confined to in-frame rearrangements and falls short of the full clone set. An unresolved V gene accounts for under half of the shortfall where checked; the remainder is of unknown origin. The DNA gave D and trimming, while V, J and clone size come from that table. This sample is represented by a few hundred thousand clones; more than 75% of them were singletons. The ten most abundant clones make up around 0.99% of the sample.

The V and J ends are trimmed by 4 bases and 7 bases, leaving 8 bases between them. From a lookup of the germline V gene, CDR1 and CDR2 are MNHEY and SVGAGI. The CDR3 runs 12 residues from the cysteine to the phenylalanine. The sequence is cut down to CDR3 DNA, 36 bases in frame from base 1. Another Seattle source contributed samples from volunteer blood donors who had recovered from COVID-19. Each collaborating institution followed its own protocols to collect whole blood in K2EDTA tubes. Collaborator samples were shipped for TCRbeta analysis as frozen whole blood, isolated PBMCs, or DNA extracted from either sample type. The paper as a whole reports these results and caveats: Clinical and demographic metadata were provided uncurated, with the amount varying by source and participant.

The receptor was isolated from a woman between 35 and 50 years old who had recovered from COVID-19. The V and J genes are TRBV6-5 and TRBJ2-1; TRBD1 could be the D gene, as 6 bases match. Sequences were obtained from peripheral blood. The CDR3 region reads CASSFGQNEQFF. The bases are TGTGCCAGCAGTTTTGGACAGAATGAGCAGTTCTTC.